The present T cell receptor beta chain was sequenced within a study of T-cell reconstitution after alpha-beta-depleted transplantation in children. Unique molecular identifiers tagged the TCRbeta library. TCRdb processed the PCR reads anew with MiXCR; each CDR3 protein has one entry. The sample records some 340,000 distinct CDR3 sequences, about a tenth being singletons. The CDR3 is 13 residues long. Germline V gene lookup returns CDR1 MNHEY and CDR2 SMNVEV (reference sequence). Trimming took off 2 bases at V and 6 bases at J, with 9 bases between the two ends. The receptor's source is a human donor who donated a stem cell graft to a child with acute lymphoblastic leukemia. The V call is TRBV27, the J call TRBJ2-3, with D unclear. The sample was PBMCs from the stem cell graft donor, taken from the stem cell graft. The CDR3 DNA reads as TGTGCCAGCAGTTTAATGTCGACGGATACGCAGTATTTT. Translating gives CASSLMSTDTQYF.